The 31 T cell receptor beta chains reported below all come from one sample, sequenced in a study of blood T cell repertoires in COVID-19. Sequencing used immunoSEQ multiplex PCR; TCRdb keeps in-frame clones, though not all of them. The sample has 85,000 to 100,000 clones, just over 85% seen once; the top ten hold around 2%. What was sequenced was peripheral blood. These receptors all stem from a man aged 50 to 59 with COVID-19, enrolled during active disease.

The chain combines TRBV29-1 with TRBJ1-4, with 7 bases aligning to TRBD1. Looked up from germline, CDR1 is SQVTM and CDR2 is ANQGSEA. The V and J ends lost 5 bases and 8 bases, in that order; junction bases with no gene match: 8. The CDR3 runs to 13 residues. CDR3 region: CSVRQGIGEKLFF. The CDR3 nucleotides read TGCAGCGTTCGACAGGGAATCGGCGAAAAACTGTTTTTT.

This clone was picked up one time. J is TRBJ1-6 and V is TRBV23-1; D is perhaps TRBD1 (5 bases). TRBV23-1 is sorted into the ORF group, with uncertain function. The V end was cut by 6 bases, the J end by 8 bases, with 11 bases between. This CDR3 has 13 residues. The CDR3 DNA reads TGCGCCAGCAGCGAAACGGGGGATTCACCCCTCCACTTT. Its protein product is CASSETGDSPLHF.

The V call is TRBV6-2 or TRBV6-3, the J call TRBJ2-7, with a tentative D call TRBD1 (6 bases). CDR1 MNHEY and CDR2 SVGEGT come from the germline V gene. The CDR3 is 16 residues long. Trimming took off 6 bases at V and 0 bases at J, with 18 bases between the two ends. This CDR3 is CASSPPDRTDSYEQYF. The DNA of the CDR3 is TGTGCCAGCAGCCCCCCCGACAGGACAGACTCCTACGAGCAGTACTTC.

The chain carries TRBV27 and TRBJ2-3; D is uncertain. Trimming left V 3 bases short and J 4 bases short, with 5 bases between. CDR3 length equals 12 residues. Germline CDR1 and CDR2: MNHEY and SMNVEV (reference sequence). The CDR3 nucleotides read TGTGCCAGCAGTTTTCCAGCAGATACGCAGTATTTT. Translated: CASSFPADTQYF.

A word on this clone: An end of the junction does not agree with germline; a read error may underlie this. The rearrangement links TRBV12-3 or TRBV12-4 to TRBJ1-2, with a weak D call TRBD1 (6 bases). The CDR3 runs 12 residues. This CDR3 is CASSRTALKVEF. CDR3 coding DNA: TGTGCCAGCAGTAGGACAGCCCTTAAGGTCGAGTTC.

This chain connects TRBV4-2 to TRBJ2-3; TRBD2 agrees at 13 bases. Germline CDR1 is LGHNA and CDR2 is YNFKEQ. The CDR3 length is 16 residues. Trimming at V came to 1 base and at J to 6 bases, leaving 4 bases not matched to a gene. The CDR3 here is CASSQVLAGGRDTQYF. DNA for the CDR3: TGTGCCAGCAGCCAAGTACTAGCGGGGGGGCGGGATACGCAGTATTTT.

The gene calls are TRBV27 and TRBJ2-7; 9 positions agree with TRBD1. This CDR3 has 14 residues. Germline CDR1 MNHEY, CDR2 SMNVEV (reference sequence). Losses at the gene ends were 6 bases for V and 2 bases for J; bases not matched to a gene: 5. CDR3 nucleotide sequence: TGTGCCAGCAGACAACAGGGGGCGGCCTACGAGCAGTACTTC. It encodes CASRQQGAAYEQYF.

The V call is TRBV19, the J call TRBJ1-1; TRBD1 is a possible D gene (6 bases). This CDR3 is built from 12 residues. V dropped 11 bases and J dropped 1 base, with 11 bases sitting between them. From germline, CDR1 is LNHDA and CDR2 SQIVND (reference sequence). Here the CDR3 DNA reads TGTGCCTCAATGACAGGGAACACTGAAGCTTTCTTT. It specifies CASMTGNTEAFF. The variable domain in full, with the rest retrieved from reference TRBV19 and TRBJ1-1, is DGGITQSPKYLFRKEGQNVTLSCEQNLNHDAMYWYRQDPGQGLRLIYYSQIVNDFQKGDIAEGYSVSREKKESFPLTVTSAQKNPTAFYLCASMTGNTEAFFGQGTRLTVV.

The CDR3: CATSRDRREEEFF. CDR3 in DNA: TGTGCCACCAGCAGAGATCGGAGGGAGGAAGAGTTCTTC. This chain connects TRBV15 to TRBJ2-1, with D tentatively TRBD2 (6 bases). The CDR3 totals 13 residues. The ends were cut back, 0 bases at V and 14 bases at J, with 14 bases in the middle. CDR1 is LNHNV, CDR2 YYDKDF, per germline (reference sequence).

J is TRBJ2-7 and V is TRBV6-5; the D gene is possibly TRBD2 (7 bases). The CDR3 has 15 amino acids. Trimming took 0 bases from V and 2 from J, leaving 11 bases between them. Per germline, CDR1 MNHEY and CDR2 SVGAGI. Here the CDR3 reads CASSYSGGAPYEQYF. The CDR3 region has the DNA TGTGCCAGCAGTTACTCGGGGGGGGCCCCCTACGAGCAGTACTTC.

In this sample, this clone turned up once. The chain combines TRBV6-5 with TRBJ2-3, with D uncertain. V dropped 2 bases and J dropped 6 bases, with 3 bases sitting between them. CDR3 length equals 11 residues. Per germline, CDR1 MNHEY and CDR2 SVGAGI. The CDR3 sequence: CASSYADTQYF. The CDR3 DNA sequence: TGTGCCAGCAGTTACGCGGATACGCAGTATTTT.

This clone appeared a single time. V usage is TRBV2 and J usage is TRBJ1-2; maybe TRBD1 (5 bases). With 8 bases removed from V and 0 bases from J, the gap between germline ends came to 13 bases. Germline CDR1 is SNHLY and CDR2 is FYNNEI. CDR3 size: 14 residues. The CDR3 loop reads CASGGKVANYGYTF. Written as DNA, the CDR3 is TGTGCCAGCGGGGGGAAGGTAGCTAACTATGGCTACACCTTC.

The chain recombines TRBV5-1 with TRBJ1-4, with 7 bases lining up with TRBD1. CDR3 length: 14 residues. V lost 4 bases, J lost 3 bases, and 3 bases stayed unmatched. Germline V lookup: CDR1 SGHRS, CDR2 YFSETQ. As DNA, the CDR3 is TGCGCCAGCAGCCAGGGACAGCCTAATGAAAAACTGTTTTTT. Translated: CASSQGQPNEKLFF.

The rearrangement links TRBV25-1 to TRBJ2-1; 9 bases are a match to TRBD1. This CDR3 contains 14 residues. Germline V gene data show CDR1 as MGHDK and CDR2 as SYGVNS. Trimming at V came to 7 bases and at J to 7 bases, leaving 8 bases not matched to a gene. CDR3 sequence (DNA): TGTGCCAGCATGGGGACAGGGCTCCGGAATGAGCAGTTCTTC. It translates to CASMGTGLRNEQFF.

This sequence joins TRBV15 and TRBJ1-5; D is ambiguous. The V end lost 1 base, the J end lost 4 bases, and 8 bases lay between the germline ends. Germline V gene sequence: CDR1 LNHNV, CDR2 YYDKDF (reference sequence). The CDR3 runs 14 residues. CDR3 amino acids: CATSRAHTNQPQHF. The CDR3 DNA is TGTGCCACCAGCAGAGCGCACACGAATCAGCCCCAGCATTTT.

The rearrangement links TRBV5-4 to TRBJ2-7; 7 bases match TRBD1. After removal of 1 base from V and 3 bases from J, the junction contained 4 bases not matched to a gene. This CDR3 region has 14 residues. The germline CDR1 and CDR2 sequences are SGHNT and YYREEE (reference sequence). The CDR3 loop reads CASSLQDRDYEQYF. CDR3 DNA: TGTGCCAGCAGCTTGCAAGACAGGGACTACGAGCAGTACTTC.

The chain is built from TRBV5-5 and TRBJ2-3; no firm D call. The CDR3 consists of 15 residues. CDR1 and CDR2 from the germline V gene are SGHKS and YYEKEE (reference sequence). Trimming removed 2 bases from V and 6 bases from J, with 16 bases in between. DNA of the CDR3: TGTGCCAGCAGCTTACACTCTGACACTTCCGATACGCAGTATTTT. It translates to CASSLHSDTSDTQYF.

The rearrangement links TRBV7-2 to TRBJ1-4, with TRBD1 matching over 8 bases. Germline values: CDR1 SGHTA, CDR2 FQGNSA. This CDR3 region has 15 residues. J lost 3 bases, V lost 4 bases, and 4 bases had no gene match. CDR3 region: CASSSQGAPNEKLFF. The DNA for the CDR3 is TGTGCCAGCAGCTCCCAGGGGGCTCCTAATGAAAAACTGTTTTTT.

The chain carries TRBV5-5 and TRBJ2-3; D gene ambiguous. Germline V gene data show CDR1 as SGHKS and CDR2 as YYEKEE (reference sequence). The ends were cut back, 4 bases at V and 3 bases at J, with 12 bases in the middle. CDR3 length equals 14 residues. The CDR3 spells CASSPLFFTDTQYF. The CDR3, as DNA: TGTGCCAGCAGCCCATTGTTTTTTACAGATACGCAGTATTTT.

This clone was observed a few times. The chain has TRBV6-1 and TRBJ2-7; tentative D call: TRBD1 (6 bases). Trimming cost V 1 base and J 3 bases, with 16 bases left between them. This CDR3 region has 16 residues. CDR1 and CDR2 from the germline V gene are MNHNS and SASEGT. This CDR3 reads CASSEGVGTRRYEQYF. The CDR3 DNA reads TGTGCCAGCAGTGAAGGGGTAGGGACAAGACGCTACGAGCAGTACTTC.

This chain uses TRBV12-1 with TRBJ2-2; the table's D call of TRBD2 was not tested on the DNA. TRBV12-1 represents a pseudogene. This CDR3 has 19 residues. CDR3 loop: CASSFSRGDLPENTGELFF. For the CDR3, the DNA is TGTGCCAGCAGCTTTTCGCGGGGGGACCTCCCAGAGAACACCGGGGAGCTGTTTTTT.

The V gene is TRBV19, the J gene TRBJ1-1; TRBD1 is a possible D gene (5 bases). The V gene lost 7 bases and the J gene lost 4 bases, with 19 bases spanning the gap. The V gene's germline CDR1 is LNHDA and CDR2 SQIVND (reference sequence). The CDR3 covers 15 residues. CDR3 protein: CASTPPWGGTTEAFF. DNA of the CDR3: TGTGCCAGTACCCCACCCTGGGGAGGGACCACTGAAGCTTTCTTT.

The chain couples TRBV5-1 to TRBJ2-1, with TRBD2 matching over 16 bases. CDR3 length equals 15 residues. V gave up 4 bases and J gave up 9 bases; unmatched junction bases: 4. Germline loops: CDR1 SGHRS, CDR2 YFSETQ. The CDR3 region has the DNA TGCGCCAGCAGCCCCGGGACTAGCGGGGGGGTTGAGCAGTTCTTC. This gives the protein CASSPGTSGGVEQFF. Supplemented by reference TRBV5-1 and TRBJ2-1, the full variable domain reads KAGVTQTPRYLIKTRGQQVTLSCSPISGHRSVSWYQQTPGQGLQFLFEYFSETQRNKGNFPGRFSGRQFSNSRSEMNVSTLELGDSALYLCASSPGTSGGVEQFFGPGTRLTVL.

The V and J genes are TRBV7-8 and TRBJ1-1; D possibly corresponds to TRBD1 (5 bases). This CDR3 region has 18 residues. V lost 5 bases and J 3 bases, leaving 25 bases between the germline ends. CDR1 and CDR2 from the germline V gene are SGHVS and FQNEAQ. CDR3 region: CASSLLIVHQGGDTEAFF. The CDR3 DNA sequence: TGTGCCAGCAGCCTCCTGATCGTACATCAGGGAGGGGACACTGAAGCTTTCTTT.

V and J are TRBV9 and TRBJ1-2, with 8 bases identical to TRBD1. The V gene end was trimmed by 0 bases and the J gene end by 7 bases; junction bases not matched to a gene: 8. CDR1 and CDR2 (germline): SGDLS, YYNGEE. There are 15 residues in the CDR3. The CDR3: CASSVAPSGTGGYTF. The DNA for the CDR3 is TGTGCCAGCAGCGTAGCCCCAAGCGGGACAGGTGGCTACACCTTC.

The genes are TRBV2 and TRBJ1-1; D unresolved. The germline V and J ends were trimmed by 7 bases and 5 bases, with 17 bases remaining between them. Germline CDR1 is SNHLY and CDR2 is FYNNEI. The CDR3 length is 14 residues. The CDR3 reads CASKQGIGRTEAFF. CDR3 in DNA: TGTGCCAGCAAACAAGGTATAGGGAGGACTGAAGCTTTCTTT.

By share of the sample, this clone is medium-sized. The gene calls are TRBV28 and TRBJ2-7; 7 nucleotides agree with TRBD2. Losses at the gene ends were 8 bases for V and 3 bases for J; bases not matched to a gene: 10. The germline V gene has CDR1 MDHEN and CDR2 SYDVKM. The CDR3 consists of 14 residues. The CDR3 sequence is CASRREGWSYEQYF. DNA for the CDR3: TGTGCCAGCCGTAGGGAGGGGTGGAGCTACGAGCAGTACTTC. Full variable domain (outside the CDR3, taken from reference TRBV28 and TRBJ2-7): DVKVTQSSRYLVKRTGEKVFLECVQDMDHENMFWYRQDPGLGLRLIYFSYDVKMKEKGDIPEGYSVSREKKERFSLILESASTNQTSMYLCASRREGWSYEQYFGPGTRLTVT.

The chain links TRBV10-3 to TRBJ2-1, with TRBD1 matching 7 bases. Germline lookup yields CDR1 ENHRY and CDR2 SYGVKD. J gave up 1 base and V 5 bases, and 5 bases lay outside the gene matches. The CDR3 consists of 15 residues. DNA for the CDR3: TGTGCCATCAGTAGGACAGGAGCTTCCTACAATGAGCAGTTCTTC. Translated, it gives CAISRTGASYNEQFF.

This clone was counted a single time. The chain has TRBV7-2 and TRBJ1-5; a weak D match, TRBD1 (5 bases). V was pared by 3 bases and J by 0 bases, with 9 bases between. Per the germline V gene, CDR1 is SGHTA and CDR2 is FQGNSA. The length of the CDR3 is 15 residues. The CDR3, as DNA: TGTGCCAGCAGCTTCCGCGGACATAGCAATCAGCCCCAGCATTTT. Translated: CASSFRGHSNQPQHF.

The V call is TRBV3-1 (or the pseudogene TRBV3-2), the J call TRBJ1-4; 9 bases match TRBD1. The germline V gene encodes CDR1 LGHDT and CDR2 YNNKEL (reference sequence). The CDR3 is 14 residues long. V gave up 3 bases and J gave up 8 bases; unmatched junction bases: 4. The CDR3 reads CASSQGQGREKLFF. The DNA for the CDR3 is TGTGCCAGCAGCCAGGGACAGGGACGAGAAAAACTGTTTTTT.

The chain links TRBV29-1 to TRBJ1-1; D remains ambiguous. Germline CDR1 and CDR2: SQVTM and ANQGSEA. The CDR3 spans 13 residues. The V and J ends lost 3 bases and 2 bases respectively, with 10 bases between them. CDR3 coding DNA: TGCAGCGTTGAGCTCCAGGTAAACACTGAAGCTTTCTTT. It specifies CSVELQVNTEAFF.